This TCR beta chain was found in a study of cytotoxic CD8 clonotypes in ibrutinib-treated CLL. V lost 1 base, J lost 5 bases, and 10 bases stayed unmatched. CDR3 size: 16 residues. In germline, CDR1 is SGHAT, CDR2 FQNNGV. Data came from immunoSEQ multiplex PCR; TCRdb stores just in-frame clones and leaves some out. The sample lists 250,000 to 350,000 clones, 70% to 80% occurring once. This clone was seen only once. Specimen: PBMCs, collected at disease progression, from a patient treated with ibrutinib. The chain carries TRBV11-2 and TRBJ1-2, with TRBD1 identical over 7 bases. The TCR originated in a human donor with chronic lymphocytic leukemia. This chain's CDR3 is CASSLGARQGYYGYTF. The CDR3 region has the DNA TGTGCCAGCAGCTTAGGGGCTCGACAGGGATATTATGGCTACACCTTC.